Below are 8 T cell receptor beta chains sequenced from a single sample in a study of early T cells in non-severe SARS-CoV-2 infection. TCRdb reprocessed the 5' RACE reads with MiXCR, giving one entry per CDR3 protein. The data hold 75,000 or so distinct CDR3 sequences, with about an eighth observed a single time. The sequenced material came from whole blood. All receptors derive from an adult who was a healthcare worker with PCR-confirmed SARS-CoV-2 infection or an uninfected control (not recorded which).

The CDR3 DNA is TGTGCCAGCAGTGGAGGGGGGGACCTCGGCGAAAAACTGTTTTTT. Protein: CASSGGGDLGEKLFF. The J gene is TRBJ1-4, the V gene TRBV28; the D gene is possibly TRBD1 (6 bases). The CDR3 sequence is 15 residues long. The V gene's germline CDR1 is MDHEN and CDR2 SYDVKM. V was clipped by 5 bases and J by 8 bases, with 18 bases between them.

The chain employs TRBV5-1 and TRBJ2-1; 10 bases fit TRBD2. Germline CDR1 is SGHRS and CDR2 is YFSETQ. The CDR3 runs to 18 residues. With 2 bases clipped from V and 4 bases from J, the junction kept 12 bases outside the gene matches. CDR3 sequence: CASSFLASGRDLYNEQFF. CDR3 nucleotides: TGCGCCAGCAGCTTTTTGGCTAGCGGGAGAGACTTATACAATGAGCAGTTCTTC.

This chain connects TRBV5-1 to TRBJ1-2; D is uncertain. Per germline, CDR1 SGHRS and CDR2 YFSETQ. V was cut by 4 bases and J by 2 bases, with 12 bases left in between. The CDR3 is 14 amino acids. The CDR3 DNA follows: TGCGCCAGCAGCCCGAGCCCAGCCAACTATGGCTACACCTTC. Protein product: CASSPSPANYGYTF.

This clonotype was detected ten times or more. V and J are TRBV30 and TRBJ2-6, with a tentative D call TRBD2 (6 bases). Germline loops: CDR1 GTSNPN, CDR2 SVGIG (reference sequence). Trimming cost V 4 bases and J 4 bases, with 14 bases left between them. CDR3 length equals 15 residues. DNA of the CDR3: TGTGCCTGGACCACTGGGGGGTTCGGGGCCAACGTCCTGACTTTC. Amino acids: CAWTTGGFGANVLTF.

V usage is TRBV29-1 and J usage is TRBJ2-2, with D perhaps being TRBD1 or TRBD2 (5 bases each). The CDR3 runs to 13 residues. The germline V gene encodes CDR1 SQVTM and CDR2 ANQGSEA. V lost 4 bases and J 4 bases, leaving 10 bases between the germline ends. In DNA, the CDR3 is TGCAGCGTTGGATCGGGACCCACCGGGGAGCTGTTTTTT. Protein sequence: CSVGSGPTGELFF.

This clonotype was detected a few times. CDR3 loop: CASSQEGRGTYEQYF. The DNA of the CDR3 is TGCGCCAGCAGCCAAGAGGGTCGGGGCACCTACGAGCAGTACTTC. This sequence joins TRBV4-3 and TRBJ2-7; D may correspond to TRBD1 or TRBD2 (5 bases each). Trimming took off 0 bases at V and 2 bases at J, with 11 bases between the two ends. The CDR3 covers 15 residues. Germline CDR1 reads LGHNA; CDR2 reads YSLEER.

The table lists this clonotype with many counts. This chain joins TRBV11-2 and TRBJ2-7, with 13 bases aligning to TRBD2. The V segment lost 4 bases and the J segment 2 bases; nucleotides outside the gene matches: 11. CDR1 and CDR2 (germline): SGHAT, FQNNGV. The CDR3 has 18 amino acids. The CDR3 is CASSSMTSGGPRPYEQYF. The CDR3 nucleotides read TGTGCCAGCAGCTCAATGACTAGCGGGGGGCCTCGACCCTACGAGCAGTACTTC.

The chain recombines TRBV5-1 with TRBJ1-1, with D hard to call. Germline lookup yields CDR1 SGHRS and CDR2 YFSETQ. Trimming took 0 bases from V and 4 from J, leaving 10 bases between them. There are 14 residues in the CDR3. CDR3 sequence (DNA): TGCGCCAGCAGCTTGGAAGCCGACGGCACTGAAGCTTTCTTT. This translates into CASSLEADGTEAFF.